What follows is one T cell receptor beta chain and its context. Its antigen is currently unknown. Produced via immunoSEQ multiplex PCR; TCRdb's table is partial and in-frame only. The table lists some 150,000 clones, more than 70% of them singletons. This sample is drawn from a study of T cell responses to AZD1222 COVID-19 vaccine. General study findings and limits: Spike-wide coverage was observed for vaccine-associated CD4 TCRs, with dominant responses at 160-218 and 743-854. Nearly half of spike-specific TCRs reportedly target variant regions that are unmutated in the B.1.351 and B.1.1.7 variants. The repertoires were collected only after the peak T cell response.

Second-dose timings of about 4 or about 12 weeks were pooled. This receptor was obtained from an adult who received the AZD1222 COVID-19 vaccine. This sample comprised peripheral blood, obtained 28 days after the second AZD1222 dose.

CDR3 sequence: CASTAGRSNEKLFF. CDR3 DNA: TGTGCCTCAACGGCCGGGAGATCTAATGAAAAACTGTTTTTT. The V gene is TRBV2, the J gene TRBJ1-4; D not resolved. This CDR3 has 14 amino acids. Germline assignment: CDR1 SNHLY and CDR2 FYNNEI. Deletions cut 11 bases from V and 3 bases from J, with 16 bases between. Based on the CDR3 plus reference TRBV2 and TRBJ1-4, the full variable domain is EPEVTQTPSHQVTQMGQEVILRCVPISNHLYFYWYRQILGQKVEFLVSFYNNEISEKSEIFDDQFSVERPDGSNFTLKIRSTKLEDSAMYFCASTAGRSNEKLFFGSGTQLSVL.